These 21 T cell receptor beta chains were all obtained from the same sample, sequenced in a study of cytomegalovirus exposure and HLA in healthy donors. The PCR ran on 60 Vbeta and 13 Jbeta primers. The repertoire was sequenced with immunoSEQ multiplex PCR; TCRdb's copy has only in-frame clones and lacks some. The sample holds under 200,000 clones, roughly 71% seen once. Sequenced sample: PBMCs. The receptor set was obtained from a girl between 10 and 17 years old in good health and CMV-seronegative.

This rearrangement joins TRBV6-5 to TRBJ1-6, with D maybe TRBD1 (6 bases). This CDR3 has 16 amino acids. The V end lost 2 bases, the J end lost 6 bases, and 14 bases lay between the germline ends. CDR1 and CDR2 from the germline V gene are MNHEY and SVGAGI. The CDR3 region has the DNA TGTGCCAGCAGTTACGTATCAGGGGACGGTAATTCACCCCTCCACTTT. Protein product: CASSYVSGDGNSPLHF.

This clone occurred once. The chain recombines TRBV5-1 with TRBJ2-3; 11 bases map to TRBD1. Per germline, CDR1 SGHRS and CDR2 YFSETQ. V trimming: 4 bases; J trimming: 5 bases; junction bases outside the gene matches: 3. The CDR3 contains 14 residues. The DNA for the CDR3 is TGCGCCAGCAGCCTGGGACAGGGGGAAGATACGCAGTATTTT. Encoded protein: CASSLGQGEDTQYF.

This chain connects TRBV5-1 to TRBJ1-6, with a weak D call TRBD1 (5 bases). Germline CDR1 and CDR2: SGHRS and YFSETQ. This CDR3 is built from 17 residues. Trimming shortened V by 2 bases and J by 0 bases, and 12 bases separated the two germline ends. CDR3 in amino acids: CASSFPRVSSYNSPLHF. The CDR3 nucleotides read TGCGCCAGCAGCTTCCCCAGGGTTAGCTCCTATAATTCACCCCTCCACTTT.

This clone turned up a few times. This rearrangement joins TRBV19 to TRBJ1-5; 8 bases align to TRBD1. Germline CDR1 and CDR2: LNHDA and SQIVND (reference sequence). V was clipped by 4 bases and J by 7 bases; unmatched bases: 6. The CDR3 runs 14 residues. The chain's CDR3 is CASSTDRGWQPQHF. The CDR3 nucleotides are TGTGCCAGTAGTACCGACAGGGGATGGCAGCCCCAGCATTTT.

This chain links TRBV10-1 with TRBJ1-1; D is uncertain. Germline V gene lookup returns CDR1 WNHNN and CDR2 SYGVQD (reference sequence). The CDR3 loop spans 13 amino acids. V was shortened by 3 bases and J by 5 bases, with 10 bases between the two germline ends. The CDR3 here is CASSESGRTEAFF. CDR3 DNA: TGCGCCAGCAGTGAATCGGGGAGGACTGAAGCTTTCTTT.

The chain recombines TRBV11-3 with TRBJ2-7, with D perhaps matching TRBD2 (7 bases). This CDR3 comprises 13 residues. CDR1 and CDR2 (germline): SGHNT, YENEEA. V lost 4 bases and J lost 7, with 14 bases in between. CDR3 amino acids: CASSSGGPGEQYF. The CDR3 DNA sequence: TGTGCCAGCAGCTCCGGGGGGCCGGGTGAGCAGTACTTC.

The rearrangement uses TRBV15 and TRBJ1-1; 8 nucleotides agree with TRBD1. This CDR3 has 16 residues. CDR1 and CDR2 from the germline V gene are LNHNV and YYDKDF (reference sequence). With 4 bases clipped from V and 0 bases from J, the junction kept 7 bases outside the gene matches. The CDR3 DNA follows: TGTGCCACCAGCACTACAGGGGGGAGATTGAACACTGAAGCTTTCTTT. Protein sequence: CATSTTGGRLNTEAFF.

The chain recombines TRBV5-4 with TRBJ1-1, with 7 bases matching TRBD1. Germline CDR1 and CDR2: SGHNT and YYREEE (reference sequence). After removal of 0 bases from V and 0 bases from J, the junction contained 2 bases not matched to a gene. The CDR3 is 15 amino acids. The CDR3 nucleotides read TGTGCCAGCAGCTTGGGACAGGGAGTGAACACTGAAGCTTTCTTT. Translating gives CASSLGQGVNTEAFF.

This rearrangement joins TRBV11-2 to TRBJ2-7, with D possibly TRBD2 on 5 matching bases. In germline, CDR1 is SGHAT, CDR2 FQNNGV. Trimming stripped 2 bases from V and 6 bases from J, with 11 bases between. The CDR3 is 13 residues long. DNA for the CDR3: TGTGCCAGCAGCTTAATACTAGAGGTCGAGCAGTACTTC. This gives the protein CASSLILEVEQYF.

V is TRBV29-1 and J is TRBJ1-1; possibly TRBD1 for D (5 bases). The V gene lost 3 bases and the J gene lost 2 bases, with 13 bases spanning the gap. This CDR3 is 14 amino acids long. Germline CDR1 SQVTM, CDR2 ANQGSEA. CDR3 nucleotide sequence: TGCAGCGTTGAGGTGGGGCTTTTTAACACTGAAGCTTTCTTT. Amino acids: CSVEVGLFNTEAFF. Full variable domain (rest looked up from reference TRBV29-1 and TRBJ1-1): SAVISQKPSRDICQRGTSLTIQCQVDSQVTMMFWYRQQPGQSLTLIATANQGSEATYESGFVIDKFPISRPNLTFSTLTVSNMSPEDSSIYLCSVEVGLFNTEAFFGQGTRLTVV.

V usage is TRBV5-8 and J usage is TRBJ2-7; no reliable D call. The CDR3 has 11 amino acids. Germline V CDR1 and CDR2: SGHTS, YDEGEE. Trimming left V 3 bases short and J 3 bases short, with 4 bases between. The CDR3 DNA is TGTGCCAGCAGCTGGCTCTACGAGCAGTACTTC. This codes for CASSWLYEQYF. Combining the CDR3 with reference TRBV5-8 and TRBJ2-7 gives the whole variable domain EAGVTQSPTHLIKTRGQQATLRCSPISGHTSVYWYQQALGLGLQFLLWYDEGEERNRGNFPPRFSGRQFPNYSSELNVNALELEDSALYLCASSWLYEQYFGPGTRLTVT.

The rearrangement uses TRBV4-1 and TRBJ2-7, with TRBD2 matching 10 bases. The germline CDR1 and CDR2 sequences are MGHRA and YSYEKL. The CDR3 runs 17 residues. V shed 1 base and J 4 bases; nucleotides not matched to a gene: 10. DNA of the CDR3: TGCGCCAGCAGCCAAGGGGGGGAAACTAGCGGGGCTTACGAGCAGTACTTC. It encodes CASSQGGETSGAYEQYF.

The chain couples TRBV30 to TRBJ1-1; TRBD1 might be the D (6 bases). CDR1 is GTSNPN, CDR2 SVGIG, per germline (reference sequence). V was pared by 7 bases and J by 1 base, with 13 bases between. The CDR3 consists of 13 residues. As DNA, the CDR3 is TGTGCCTTCCATGGACAGACGAACACTGAAGCTTTCTTT. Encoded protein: CAFHGQTNTEAFF.

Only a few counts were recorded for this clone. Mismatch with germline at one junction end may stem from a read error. CDR3 coding DNA: TGCGCCAGCAGCCTTGGGGGGGGGCCATTCAATGAGCAGTTCTTC. As protein: CASSLGGGPFNEQFF. V gene TRBV13 combines with J gene TRBJ2-1; TRBD2 is a possible D gene (7 bases). CDR3 length: 15 residues. CDR1 PRHDT and CDR2 FYEKMQ come from the germline V gene (reference sequence).

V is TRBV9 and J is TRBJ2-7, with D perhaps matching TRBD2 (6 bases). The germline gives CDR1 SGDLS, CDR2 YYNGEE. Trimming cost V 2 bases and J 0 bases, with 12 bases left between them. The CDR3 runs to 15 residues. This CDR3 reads CASSVGGGRSYEQYF. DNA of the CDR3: TGTGCCAGCAGCGTGGGGGGAGGCCGCTCCTACGAGCAGTACTTC.

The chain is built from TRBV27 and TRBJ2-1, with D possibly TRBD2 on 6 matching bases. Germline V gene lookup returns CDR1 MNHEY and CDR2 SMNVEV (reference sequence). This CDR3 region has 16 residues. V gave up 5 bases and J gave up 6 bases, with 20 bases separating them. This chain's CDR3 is CASSPSILRGSNEQFF. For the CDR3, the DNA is TGTGCCAGCAGTCCCTCGATTTTGCGGGGTTCCAATGAGCAGTTCTTC.

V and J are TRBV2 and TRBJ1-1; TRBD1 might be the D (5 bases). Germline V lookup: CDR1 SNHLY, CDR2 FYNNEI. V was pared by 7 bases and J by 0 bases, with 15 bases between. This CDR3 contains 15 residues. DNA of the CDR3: TGTGCCAGCAAAGCGGGGGGATCCATGAACACTGAAGCTTTCTTT. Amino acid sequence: CASKAGGSMNTEAFF.

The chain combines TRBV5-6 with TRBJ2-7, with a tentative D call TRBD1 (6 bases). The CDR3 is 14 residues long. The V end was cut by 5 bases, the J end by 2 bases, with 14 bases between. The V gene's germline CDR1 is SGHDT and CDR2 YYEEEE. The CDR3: CASSPGAGAYEQYF. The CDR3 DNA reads TGTGCCAGCAGTCCGGGTGCAGGGGCCTACGAGCAGTACTTC.

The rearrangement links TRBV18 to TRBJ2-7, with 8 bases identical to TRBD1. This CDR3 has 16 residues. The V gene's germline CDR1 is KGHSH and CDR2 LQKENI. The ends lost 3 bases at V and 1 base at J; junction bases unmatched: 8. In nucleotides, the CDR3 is TGTGCCAGCTCACCTTCTTCCGGGACAGGATCCTACGAGCAGTACTTC. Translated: CASSPSSGTGSYEQYF.

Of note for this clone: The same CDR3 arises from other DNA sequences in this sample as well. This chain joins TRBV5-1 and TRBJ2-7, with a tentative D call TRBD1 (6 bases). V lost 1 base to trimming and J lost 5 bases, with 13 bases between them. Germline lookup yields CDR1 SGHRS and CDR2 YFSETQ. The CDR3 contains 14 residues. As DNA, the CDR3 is TGCGCCAGCAGCTTGACGGGACAAAACAACGAGCAGTACTTC. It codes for CASSLTGQNNEQYF. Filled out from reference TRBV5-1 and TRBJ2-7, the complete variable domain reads KAGVTQTPRYLIKTRGQQVTLSCSPISGHRSVSWYQQTPGQGLQFLFEYFSETQRNKGNFPGRFSGRQFSNSRSEMNVSTLELGDSALYLCASSLTGQNNEQYFGPGTRLTVT.

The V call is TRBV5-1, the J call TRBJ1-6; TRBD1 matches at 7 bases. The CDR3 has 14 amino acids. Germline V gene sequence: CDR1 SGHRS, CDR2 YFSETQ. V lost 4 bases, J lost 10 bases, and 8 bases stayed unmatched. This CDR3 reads CASSLTGNESPLHF. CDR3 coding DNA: TGCGCCAGCAGCCTGACAGGGAACGAATCACCCCTCCACTTT.